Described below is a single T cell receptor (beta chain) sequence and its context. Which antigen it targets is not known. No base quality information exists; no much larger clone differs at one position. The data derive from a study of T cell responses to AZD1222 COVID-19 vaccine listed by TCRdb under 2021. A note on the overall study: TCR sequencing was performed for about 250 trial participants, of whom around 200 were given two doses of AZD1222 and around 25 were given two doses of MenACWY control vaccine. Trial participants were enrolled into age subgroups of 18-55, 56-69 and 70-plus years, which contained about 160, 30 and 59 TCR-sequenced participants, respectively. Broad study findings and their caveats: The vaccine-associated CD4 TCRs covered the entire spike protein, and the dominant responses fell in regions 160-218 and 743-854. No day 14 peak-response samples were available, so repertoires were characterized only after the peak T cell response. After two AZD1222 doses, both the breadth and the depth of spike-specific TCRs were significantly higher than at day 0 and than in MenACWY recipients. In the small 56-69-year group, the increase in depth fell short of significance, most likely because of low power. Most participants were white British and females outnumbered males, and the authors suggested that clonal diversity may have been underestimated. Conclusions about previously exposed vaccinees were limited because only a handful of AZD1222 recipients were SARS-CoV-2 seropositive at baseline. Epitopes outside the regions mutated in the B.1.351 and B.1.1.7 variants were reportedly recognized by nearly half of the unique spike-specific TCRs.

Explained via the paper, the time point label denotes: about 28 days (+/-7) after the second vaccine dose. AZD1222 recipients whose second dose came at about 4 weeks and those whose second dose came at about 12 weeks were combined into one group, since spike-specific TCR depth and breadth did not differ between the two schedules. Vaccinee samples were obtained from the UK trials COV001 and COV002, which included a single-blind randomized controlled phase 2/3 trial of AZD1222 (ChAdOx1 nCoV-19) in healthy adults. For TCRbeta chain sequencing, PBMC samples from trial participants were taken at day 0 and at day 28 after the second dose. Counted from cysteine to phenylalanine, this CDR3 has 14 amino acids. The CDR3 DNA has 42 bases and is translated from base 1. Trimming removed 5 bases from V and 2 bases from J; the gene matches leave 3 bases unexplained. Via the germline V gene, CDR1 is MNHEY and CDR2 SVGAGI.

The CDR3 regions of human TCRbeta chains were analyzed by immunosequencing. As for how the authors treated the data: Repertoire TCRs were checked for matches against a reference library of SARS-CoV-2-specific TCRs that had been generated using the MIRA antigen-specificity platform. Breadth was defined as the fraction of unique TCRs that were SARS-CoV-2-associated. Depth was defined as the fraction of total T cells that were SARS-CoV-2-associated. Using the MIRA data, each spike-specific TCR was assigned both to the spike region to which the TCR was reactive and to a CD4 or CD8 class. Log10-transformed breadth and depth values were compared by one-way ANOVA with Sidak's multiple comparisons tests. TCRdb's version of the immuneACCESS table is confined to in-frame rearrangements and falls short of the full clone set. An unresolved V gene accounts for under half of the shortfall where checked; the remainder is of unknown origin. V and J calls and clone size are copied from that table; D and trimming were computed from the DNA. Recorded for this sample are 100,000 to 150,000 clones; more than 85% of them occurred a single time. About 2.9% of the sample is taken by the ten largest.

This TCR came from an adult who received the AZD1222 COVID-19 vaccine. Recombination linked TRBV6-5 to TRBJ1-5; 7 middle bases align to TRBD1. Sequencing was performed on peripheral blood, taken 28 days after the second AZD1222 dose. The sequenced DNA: TGTGCCAGCAGTCGGGACAGTGGCAATCAGCCCCAGCATTTT. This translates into CASSRDSGNQPQHF.